The clone carrying this T cell receptor (beta chain) has more than one count but fewer than ten. This specimen comes from a study of neurological immune-mediated disorders. Germline loops: CDR1 SGHTA, CDR2 FQGNSA. CDR3 length equals 15 residues. The V gene end was trimmed by 3 bases and the J gene end by 5 bases; junction bases not matched to a gene: 5. TCRdb itself ran the 5' RACE reads through MiXCR, one entry per CDR3 protein. In the table there are over 60,000 distinct CDR3 sequences, under 5.5% of which are singletons. The rearrangement links TRBV7-2 to TRBJ2-1, with TRBD1 identical over 9 bases. Sequenced material: PBMCs. The sequence derives from a woman aged 45-59 years with multiple sclerosis. CDR3 nucleotides: TGTGCCAGCAGCTTTACGCGGACAGGGGACAATGAGCAGTTCTTC. It yields the protein CASSFTRTGDNEQFF.